Listed here are 15 T cell receptor beta chains from one sample, sequenced in a study of radiation and T cells in renal cell carcinoma. Assay used: immunoSEQ multiplex PCR; TCRdb lists only in-frame clones, some missing. The table lists some 130,000 clones, 88% of them singletons. Regarding time point: blood 2 weeks post-SBRT. Treatment defined: 15 Gy SBRT to primary tumor, nephrectomy 4 weeks later. The starting material was blood, obtained from a patient whose treatment included radiotherapy and nephrectomy. Source of these receptors: a woman between 65 and 79 years old with renal cell carcinoma.

J is TRBJ2-1 and V is TRBV7-6; 10 positions agree with TRBD2. The CDR3 is 15 residues long. After removal of 5 bases from V and 4 bases from J, the junction contained 5 bases not matched to a gene. CDR1 is SGHVS, CDR2 FNYEAQ, per germline. The CDR3 loop is CASSAGTSEYNEQFF. The CDR3 nucleotides read TGTGCCAGCAGCGCCGGGACTAGCGAGTACAATGAGCAGTTCTTC.

The chain links TRBV5-1 to TRBJ2-1; D not resolved. Looked up from germline, CDR1 is SGHRS and CDR2 is YFSETQ. With 0 bases removed from V and 6 bases from J, the gap between germline ends came to 7 bases. The CDR3 extends over 13 amino acids. CDR3 residues: CASSLVEANEQFF. CDR3 nucleotide sequence: TGCGCCAGCAGCTTGGTTGAAGCCAATGAGCAGTTCTTC.

The chain joins TRBV19 to TRBJ1-5, with D possibly being TRBD1 (5 bases). The CDR3 extends over 15 amino acids. The germline V gene has CDR1 LNHDA and CDR2 SQIVND (reference sequence). The V and J ends lost 0 bases and 7 bases respectively, with 13 bases between them. In nucleotides, the CDR3 is TGTGCCAGTAGTATAGATGAGGGGAACCGGCAGCCCCAGCATTTT. Translating it yields CASSIDEGNRQPQHF.

The chain has TRBV6-6 and TRBJ2-5; 8 bases line up with TRBD2. CDR3 length equals 15 residues. Germline trimming cut 0 bases from V and 6 bases from J; bases unmatched to any gene: 6. Looked up from germline, CDR1 is MNHNY and CDR2 is SVGAGI (reference sequence). CDR3 in DNA: TGTGCCAGCAGTTACTCTCCGGGGGGGGCTCAGACCCAGTACTTC. This translates into CASSYSPGGAQTQYF.

V gene TRBV28 combines with J gene TRBJ1-6; no definite D call. The CDR3 length is 14 residues. The germline V and J ends were trimmed by 2 bases and 9 bases, with 11 bases remaining between them. Per the germline V gene, CDR1 is MDHEN and CDR2 is SYDVKM. The CDR3 loop is CASSLKADPSPLHF. CDR3 bases: TGTGCCAGCAGTTTAAAGGCAGATCCTTCACCCCTCCACTTT.

This chain connects TRBV10-3 to TRBJ2-7; possible D gene TRBD2, 5 bases. The germline V gene has CDR1 ENHRY and CDR2 SYGVKD. The CDR3 length is 12 residues. V was cut by 9 bases and J by 1 base, with 10 bases left in between. DNA for the CDR3: TGTGCCATGTCGGGGTCTTCCTACGAGCAGTACTTC. It yields the protein CAMSGSSYEQYF.

The chain employs TRBV4-1 and TRBJ1-4; D is possibly TRBD1 (6 bases). The V gene's germline CDR1 is MGHRA and CDR2 YSYEKL. V was pared by 4 bases and J by 6 bases, with 21 bases between. This CDR3 spans 17 amino acids. CDR3 DNA: TGCGCCAGCAGCCGCCCCCTGGGGGGGGCAAATGATGAAAAACTGTTTTTT. Amino acid sequence: CASSRPLGGANDEKLFF.

This clone was observed a single time. The chain employs TRBV19 and TRBJ1-3, with D perhaps TRBD1 (6 bases). There are 16 residues in the CDR3. From germline, CDR1 is LNHDA and CDR2 SQIVND (reference sequence). V lost 4 bases to trimming and J lost 5 bases, with 18 bases between them. CDR3 in amino acids: CASSNGGADARNTIYF. The CDR3 DNA reads as TGTGCCAGTAGTAACGGGGGGGCGGACGCGAGAAACACCATATATTTT.

The chain recombines TRBV7-6 with TRBJ2-5; tentative D call: TRBD1 (5 bases). V shed 3 bases and J shed 3 bases, with 11 bases lying between them. The CDR3 covers 14 residues. Germline V gene data show CDR1 as SGHVS and CDR2 as FNYEAQ. CDR3 in DNA: TGTGCCAGCAGCTTCGACAGTTGGGAAGAGACCCAGTACTTC. Amino acid sequence: CASSFDSWEETQYF. Combining the CDR3 with reference TRBV7-6 and TRBJ2-5 gives the whole variable domain GAGVSQSPRYKVTKRGQDVALRCDPISGHVSLYWYRQALGQGPEFLTYFNYEAQQDKSGLPNDRFSAERPEGSISTLTIQRTEQRDSAMYRCASSFDSWEETQYFGPGTRLLVL.

This clone was seen once. CDR3 in amino acids: CASSLDQGWTEAFF. The CDR3 DNA follows: TGCGCCAGCAGCTTGGATCAGGGGTGGACTGAAGCTTTCTTT. V and J are TRBV5-1 and TRBJ1-1, with D maybe TRBD1 (6 bases). This CDR3 has 14 residues. CDR1 SGHRS and CDR2 YFSETQ come from the germline V gene. With 0 bases removed from V and 5 bases from J, the gap between germline ends came to 11 bases.

The rearrangement links TRBV21-1 to TRBJ2-3; the listed D gene, TRBD1, was not tested against the DNA. TRBV21-1 counts as a pseudogene. This CDR3 spans 18 amino acids. The CDR3 here is CASSKSGTPIWATDTQYF. The CDR3 DNA is TGTGCCAGCAGCAAAAGTGGGACACCCATCTGGGCCACAGATACGCAGTATTTT.

The CDR3 loop is CASLGGSEAFF. In nucleotides, the CDR3 is TGTGCCAGCTTAGGGGGGTCTGAAGCTTTCTTT. The gene calls are TRBV7-8 and TRBJ1-1; possibly TRBD1 for D (6 bases). Germline V gene sequence: CDR1 SGHVS, CDR2 FQNEAQ. V lost 8 bases, J lost 6 bases, and 10 bases lay in between. This CDR3 comprises 11 residues.

The rearrangement links TRBV6-5 to TRBJ1-3, with D possibly being TRBD1 (6 bases). Deletions cut 3 bases from V and 4 bases from J, with 13 bases between. The CDR3 length is 15 residues. The V gene's germline CDR1 is MNHEY and CDR2 SVGAGI. CDR3 residues: CASSYKPGDGNTIYF. In DNA, the CDR3 is TGTGCCAGCAGTTATAAACCAGGGGACGGAAACACCATATATTTT.

The chain is built from TRBV4-1 and TRBJ1-5, with TRBD1 identical over 7 bases. The CDR3 spans 16 residues. V lost 7 bases to trimming and J lost 2 bases; unmatched junction nucleotides: 11. Germline lookup yields CDR1 MGHRA and CDR2 YSYEKL. CDR3 sequence reads: CASKQDRDVGNQPQHF. In DNA form, the CDR3 reads TGCGCCAGCAAACAAGACAGGGATGTTGGCAATCAGCCCCAGCATTTT.

The rearrangement uses TRBV5-1 and TRBJ2-3; the D is unclear. CDR3 length equals 12 residues. Germline V gives CDR1 SGHRS, CDR2 YFSETQ. V was shortened by 0 bases and J by 5 bases, with 4 bases between the two germline ends. The CDR3 loop is CASSLDGDTQYF. The DNA for the CDR3 is TGCGCCAGCAGCTTGGATGGAGATACGCAGTATTTT.